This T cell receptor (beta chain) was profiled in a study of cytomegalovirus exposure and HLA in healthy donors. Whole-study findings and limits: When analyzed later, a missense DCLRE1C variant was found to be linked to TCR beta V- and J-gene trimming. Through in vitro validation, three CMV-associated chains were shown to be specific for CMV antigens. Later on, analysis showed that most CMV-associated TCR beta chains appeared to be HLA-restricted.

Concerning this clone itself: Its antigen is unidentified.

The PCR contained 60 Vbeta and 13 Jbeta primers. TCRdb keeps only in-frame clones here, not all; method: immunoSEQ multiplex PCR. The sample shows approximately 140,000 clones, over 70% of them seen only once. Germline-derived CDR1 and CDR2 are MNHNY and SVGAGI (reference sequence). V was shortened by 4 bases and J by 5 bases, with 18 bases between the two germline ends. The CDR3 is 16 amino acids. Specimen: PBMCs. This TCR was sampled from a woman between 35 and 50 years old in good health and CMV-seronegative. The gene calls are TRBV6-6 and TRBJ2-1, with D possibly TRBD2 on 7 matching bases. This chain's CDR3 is CASSFLGGGRNNEQFF. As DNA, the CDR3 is TGTGCCAGCAGTTTCCTTGGGGGCGGGAGAAACAATGAGCAGTTCTTC.